This T cell receptor beta chain was identified during a study of naive and memory T cell subsets. Study-wide results and limits: In CD4 and CD8 cells, diversity dropped from naive through EMRA.

Both TRBC1 and TRBC2 were covered by a beta constant-region primer of two equimolar oligonucleotides. Each CDR3 protein is one row after TCRdb ran MiXCR on the UMI-ligation and nested PCR reads. The sample has 140,000 to 150,000 distinct CDR3 sequences; approximately 15% are singletons. On this clonotype itself: The antigen is undetermined.

From germline, CDR1 is DFQATT and CDR2 SNEGSKA (reference sequence). CDR3 length: 15 residues. V shed 0 bases and J 6 bases; nucleotides not matched to a gene: 2. Separate alpha and beta amplification began at the second PCR step. Material: naive CD4+ T cells from blood. This TCR came from a human donor in good health. This chain joins TRBV20-1 and TRBJ2-3; 14 nucleotides agree with TRBD2. In nucleotides, the CDR3 is TGCAGTGCTAGAGAGGGACTAGCGGGAGTGGATACGCAGTATTTT. Translation: CSAREGLAGVDTQYF.